This T cell receptor beta chain was sequenced in a study of blood T cells in healthy people across ages (dated by TCRdb to about 2015). At the level of the whole study: In model experiments, roughly one uniquely barcoded TCR beta cDNA molecule per two T cells was captured by template switching. Using deep sequencing normalized with unique cDNA molecular identifiers, the study measured how TCR beta repertoire diversity changes with age. Donors were grouped into four age groups: young (average roughly 17 years), middle-aged (39), aged (roughly 67) and long-lived (over 80). Donors of different ages were randomly distributed across sequencing lanes to avoid experimental bias. For two donors (one aged 18 to 30 and one aged 80 or older), the study analyzed two additional independent replicas of 1 million unique cDNA reads from the same blood draw.

Results and caveats for the whole study, not just this receptor: Compared with the aged group, the long-lived group had more naive CD4+ T cells, fewer expanded clones and increased TCR diversity, a pattern suggesting age selection. Donor CMV infection status was unknown, potentially confounding age-related changes in expanded clonotypes. A strong correlation was found between observed TCR beta diversity and the percentage of naive T cells measured by flow cytometry. Estimates of total diversity based on one million sequenced T cells were considered lower bounds and underestimates. Observed TCR beta diversity per million T cells fell roughly linearly with age, and a significant reduction was already apparent by age about 43. Conclusive comparison of naive and antigen-experienced compartments was prevented by the profiling of bulk unsorted PBMCs.

Receptors were amplified or captured by 5' RACE. Sequencing was performed on an Illumina HiSeq 2500. A second PCR of roughly 7 to 12 cycles was performed with a sample-barcoded 5' primer and a J-beta primer mix. Each TCR beta cDNA molecule received a unique molecular identifier from a template-switch 5' adaptor carrying 12 random nucleotides. Each sample yielded at least 2.5 million CDR3-containing paired-end reads. All of the RNA was converted into first-strand cDNA using the Mint cDNA synthesis kit, with a TRBC-specific oligonucleotide serving as the primer. After uracil-DNA glycosylase treatment, a first 18-cycle PCR used universal primers M1SS and BC2_uni_R on all cDNA. On the authors' methods: For normalization, 1 million high-quality reads were randomly selected from each sample, with every read carrying a distinct molecular identifier. Instead of being binned into consensus sequences, reads with shared molecular identifiers were discarded. CDR3 identification, clonotype clustering and error correction used MiTCR with a Q25 quality threshold and the strictest error-elimination algorithm. A nonparametric unseen species model with Euler transformation was used to estimate a lower bound on total TCR beta diversity. The raw public reads went through TCRdb reprocessing: fastp at Q25, MiXCR clone calling, in-frame beta chains kept. Each entry is one CDR3 protein sequence, shown with its most common DNA and genes. TCRdb's processing, not the study's, gives the V and J calls here. The sample table shows over 1,500,000 distinct CDR3 sequences, and around 48% are seen once. The top ten hold less than 2.5% of the sample.

The trim is 7 bases for V and 8 bases for J, with a gap of 15 bases between the germline ends. Via the germline V gene, CDR1 is SQVTM and CDR2 ANQGSEA. The CDR3, from cysteine to phenylalanine, totals 12 residues. The DNA shown is the 36-base CDR3, in frame from base 1. The donors were roughly 39 Caucasian individuals from Russia, aged about 6 to 95 years, who were systemically healthy. About 9.8 milliliters of peripheral blood were drawn from each donor into EDTA-treated Vacutainer tubes. Ficoll-Paque density-gradient centrifugation was used to isolate PBMCs, with at least 6.5 million per sample. Total RNA, at least 6 micrograms per sample, was extracted from PBMCs with Trizol reagent. Naive CD45RAhigh/CD27high T cell percentages were measured by flow cytometry on a PBMC aliquot from every donor. This clonotype was seen more than once but under ten times. Its binding antigen is unknown. Per-base quality was not reported, and no clone a single base away is much larger than it.

This clonotype originated in a woman aged 40 to 50 in good health. Material for sequencing was blood. The sequence is built from TRBV29-1 and TRBJ2-1; 7 matching bases give a weak D call of TRBD2. In nucleotides, the sequence is TGCAGCGCCGAACAGGGAGGGGATGAGCAGTTCTTC. Its amino acids are CSAEQGGDEQFF.